This T cell receptor (beta chain) was identified during a study of shared clonotypes between healthy human individuals. Sequencing was performed with immunoSEQ multiplex PCR; in TCRdb, only in-frame clones are kept and a portion is missing. The sample has under 1,100,000 clones; around 82% are singletons. This CDR3 is 16 amino acids long. Trimming shortened V by 1 base and J by 1 base, and 14 bases separated the two germline ends. CDR1 and CDR2 from the germline V gene are SGDLS and YYNGEE. The chain is built from TRBV9 and TRBJ1-1, with D unresolved. The source of this sequence is a man between 18 and 29 years old in good health. Some clones in this sample may be carry-over from other donors' samples. The sequenced sample was memory CD4+ T cells from PBMCs. Subset specified: CD45RA-negative fraction. CDR3 region: CASSVIPDPGNTEAFF. CDR3 DNA sequence: TGTGCCAGCAGCGTAATCCCCGACCCAGGGAACACTGAAGCTTTCTTT.